Listed here is a single T cell receptor (beta chain). Its antigen is not yet known. Within one base of it there is no much larger clone, and no base qualities were kept. The CDR3 starts with the cysteine, ends with the phenylalanine, and has 12 residues. Only the CDR3 DNA stays, 36 bases, in frame from base 1. The junction carries 9 bases between V and J, which are trimmed by 6 bases and 3 bases respectively. As encoded in the germline V gene, CDR1 is SNHLY while CDR2 is FYNNEI. RNA was extracted using the RNeasy kit, and roughly 0.5 to 1 ug of the RNA was reverse transcribed with random hexamers. The immunoSEQ multiplex PCR assay, which covers 54 Vbeta and 13 Jbeta segments, was used to amplify TCR beta CDR3 regions. PCR amplification bias was corrected by using a synthetic template baseline for primer optimization and computational correction. As for the authors' bioinformatics: Reads were annotated to V, D and J genes per IMGT and analyzed with immunoSEQ Analyzer, keeping only productive sequences. Clonality was computed as one minus Shannon entropy normalized by log2 of the number of productive unique sequences. Public and private clones were assessed among the 100 most prevalent clones of each patient and control. Clones were defined as Susac-specific when absent from the healthy and MS cohorts, from about 1,100 published viral clones and from other ImmuneACCESS disease sequences. The public reads were quality trimmed at Q25 with fastp and then assembled into clones with MiXCR by TCRdb, keeping productive beta chains. Each CDR3 protein gets just one entry, which takes the most common genes and DNA from the rows behind it. TCRdb assigned the V and J calls; the authors' analysis was not used. Recorded for this sample are hundreds of thousands of distinct CDR3 sequences; 85% to 95% of them occurred a single time. Jointly, the top ten make up around 0.082% of the sample.

Peripheral blood CD8+ and CD4+ T cells from healthy donors, Susac syndrome patients and multiple sclerosis patients were profiled by high-throughput TCR beta sequencing. The multiple sclerosis controls were treatment-naive patients whose relapsing-remitting disease, either stable or active, fulfilled the revised McDonald criteria. Bulk CD8+ and CD4+ T cells were purified magnetically by negative isolation, whereas CD8+ TEMRA cells were enriched by FACS. Blood was collected in EDTA tubes and processed within 24 hours, with PBMCs isolated through density gradient centrifugation. PBMCs destined for TCR sequencing were cryopreserved in liquid nitrogen and later thawed in a 37 °C water bath. A purity of at least 90% was achieved for sorted or isolated CD4+, CD8+ and CD8+ TEMRA cells. These data are taken from a study of CD8 T cells in Susac syndrome (dated by TCRdb to the late 2010s). Background for the entire study: The study used repertoire sequencing to test whether antigen drove CD8+ T cell activation and differentiation in Susac syndrome. What the work shows at the level of the full study, not this receptor alone: The study acknowledged that relatively few individuals were included in the TCR sequencing and HLA analysis.

The TCR sequence derives from a human donor with multiple sclerosis. Rearrangement joined TRBV2 to TRBJ2-7, with a weak D call of TRBD2 (5 bases match). Source material: CD4+ T cells from PBMCs. The nucleotide sequence reads TGTGCCAGCAGCGGGATGAACTACGAGCAGTACTTC. Translation gives CASSGMNYEQYF.